Listed below are T cell receptor beta chains from one sample, sequenced in a study of response to subunit inactivated influenza vaccine. TCRdb re-derived calls from the RT-PCR reads in MiXCR, one entry per CDR3 protein. The sample lists more than 700,000 distinct CDR3 sequences; 21% were seen once. This specimen was PBMCs from blood, taken about 5 days after vaccination. Every receptor here comes from a man aged 50 to 59 who received an inactivated influenza vaccine. CDR3s include the opening cysteine and the closing phenylalanine or tryptophan. The order of the fields is J gene, clone size, D gene, V gene, CDR3 DNA, CDR3 protein. A D gene is named only where the DNA matches it firmly. Some rows have no size entry. The others give once, few or many, or a class for an expanded clone.

J: TRBJ2-1
size: few
D: TRBD2
V: TRBV24-1
DNA: TGTGCCACCAGTGATTTCCGCGGGAGATACAATGAGCAGTTCTTC
CDR3: CATSDFRGRYNEQFF

J: TRBJ1-1
size: few
D: .
V: TRBV29-1
DNA: TGCAGCGTTGTATTAGGGCGTAACACTGAAGCTTTCTTT
CDR3: CSVVLGRNTEAFF

J: TRBJ2-1
size: few
D: TRBD1
V: TRBV24-1
DNA: TGTGCCACCAGTGACCAACTCGGACAGGGGCGAAACAATGAGCAGTTCTTC
CDR3: CATSDQLGQGRNNEQFF

J: TRBJ1-1
size: .
D: .
V: TRBV4-2
DNA: TGTGCCAGCAGCCAACCAGGAGACCGAAGAACACTGAACGCTTTCTTT
CDR3: CASSQPGDRRTLNAFF

J: TRBJ2-4
size: .
D: .
V: TRBV7-9
DNA: TGTGCCAGCAGCCAGGACGGGCGAGTAGGCATTCAGTACTTC
CDR3: CASSQDGRVGIQYF

J: TRBJ2-1
size: few
D: TRBD2
V: TRBV7-2
DNA: TGTGCCAGCAGCGGGCGGCCGGGACTAGCGGGGTACAATGAGCAGTTCTTC
CDR3: CASSGRPGLAGYNEQFF

J: TRBJ2-6
size: .
D: .
V: TRBV28
DNA: TGTGCCAGCAGTCAAGACCGGTCTGGGGCCAACGTCCTGACTTTC
CDR3: CASSQDRSGANVLTF

J: TRBJ2-7
size: .
D: .
V: TRBV20-1
DNA: TGCAGTGCTCCCGCAATAGTCTCCGAGCAGTACTTC
CDR3: CSAPAIVSEQYF

J: TRBJ2-1
size: few
D: .
V: TRBV29-1
DNA: TGCAGCGTTGCGCGGGACAATGAGCAGTTCTTC
CDR3: CSVARDNEQFF

J: TRBJ1-4
size: few
D: TRBD1
V: TRBV4-1
DNA: TGCGCCAGCAGCCAGGCTGGAGGGACAGATGAAAAACTGTTTTTT
CDR3: CASSQAGGTDEKLFF

J: TRBJ2-3
size: .
D: .
V: TRBV20-1
DNA: TGCAGTGCTAGAGTGGGTCCAAATACGCAGTATTTT
CDR3: CSARVGPNTQYF

J: TRBJ2-5
size: .
D: TRBD2
V: TRBV5-1
DNA: TGCGCCAGCAGCTTCCTCCACACTAGCGGGAGGTCAGAGACCCAGTACTTC
CDR3: CASSFLHTSGRSETQYF

J: TRBJ2-1
size: few
D: TRBD2
V: TRBV5-1
DNA: TGCGCCAGCAGCTGGGGAACCAGACTAGCGGGGGAGAAGAACCACAATGAGCAGTTCTTC
CDR3: CASSWGTRLAGEKNHNEQFF

J: TRBJ2-5
size: few
D: TRBD2
V: TRBV2
DNA: TGTGCCAGCAGTGCGACTAGCGAGGGGACCCAGTACTTC
CDR3: CASSATSEGTQYF

J: TRBJ1-4
size: .
D: .
V: TRBV20-1
DNA: TGCAGTGCTAGCTCCCGTCGTGAAAAACTGTTTTTT
CDR3: CSASSRREKLFF

J: TRBJ2-1
size: few
D: .
V: TRBV10-3
DNA: TGTGCCATCAGTGATTTAGGTGGGCGAGGCAATGAGCAGTTCTTC
CDR3: CAISDLGGRGNEQFF

J: TRBJ2-6
size: few
D: .
V: TRBV6-1
DNA: TGTGCCAGCAGTCGGGAAAACTCTGGGGCCAACGTCCTGACTTTC
CDR3: CASSRENSGANVLTF

J: TRBJ1-5
size: .
D: .
V: TRBV6-2/TRBV6-3
DNA: TGTGCCAGCAGTTTTATAGTCCATCAGCCCCAGCATTTT
CDR3: CASSFIVHQPQHF

J: TRBJ2-1
size: .
D: TRBD2
V: TRBV7-9
DNA: TGTGCCAGCAGCTTACCGGGACTAGGCGACAATGAGCAGTTCTTC
CDR3: CASSLPGLGDNEQFF

J: TRBJ2-1
size: .
D: .
V: TRBV28
DNA: TGTGCCAGCAACGAGGGGTTGGGTGAGCAGTTCTTC
CDR3: CASNEGLGEQFF

J: TRBJ2-5
size: .
D: .
V: TRBV7-2
DNA: TGTGCCAGCAGCCCCCATAATATCCGGGAGACCCAGTACTTC
CDR3: CASSPHNIRETQYF

J: TRBJ2-1
size: .
D: TRBD2
V: TRBV18
DNA: TGTGCCAGCAAACTGACTAGCGGGGGGGCCGATGAGCAGTTCTTC
CDR3: CASKLTSGGADEQFF

J: TRBJ1-1
size: many
D: .
V: TRBV29-1
DNA: TGCAGCGGCGGACCTTCAAACACTGAAGCTTTCTTT
CDR3: CSGGPSNTEAFF

J: TRBJ2-1
size: few
D: .
V: TRBV12-3/TRBV12-4
DNA: TGTGCCAGCAGGACCGGACTCAGCGGCTCCTACAATGAGCAGTTCTTC
CDR3: CASRTGLSGSYNEQFF

J: TRBJ1-6
size: few
D: .
V: TRBV9
DNA: TGTGCCAGCAGCACGGGACCGCAGCCACCCCTCCACTTT
CDR3: CASSTGPQPPLHF

J: TRBJ2-4
size: .
D: TRBD1
V: TRBV7-9
DNA: TGTGCCAGCAGCTTGGGGGACAGGGAATACATTCAGTACTTC
CDR3: CASSLGDREYIQYF

J: TRBJ2-1
size: few
D: TRBD2
V: TRBV20-1
DNA: TGCAGTGCTAGAGCGCTAGCGGAAAAGTCCTACAATGAGCAGTTCTTC
CDR3: CSARALAEKSYNEQFF

J: TRBJ1-5
size: .
D: .
V: TRBV9
DNA: TGTGCCAGCAGCGTAGTCCCGGGGGGTCAGCCCCAGCATTTT
CDR3: CASSVVPGGQPQHF

J: TRBJ2-7
size: few
D: TRBD1
V: TRBV6-5
DNA: TGTGCCAGCAGTTACTCTGACAGGGGGCTATACGAGCAGTACTTC
CDR3: CASSYSDRGLYEQYF

J: TRBJ2-1
size: .
D: TRBD2
V: TRBV27
DNA: TGTGCCAGCAGTTTAGATAGCGGGGTAATCCACAATGAGCAGTTCTTC
CDR3: CASSLDSGVIHNEQFF

J: TRBJ2-5
size: .
D: TRBD2
V: TRBV12-3/TRBV12-4
DNA: TGTGCCAGCAGTTTGGACGGGAGGCAGGGAGAGACCCAGTACTTC
CDR3: CASSLDGRQGETQYF

J: TRBJ2-5
size: few
D: TRBD2
V: TRBV10-2
DNA: TGCGCCAACATAGCGGGGTGGGAGACCCAGTACTTC
CDR3: CANIAGWETQYF

J: TRBJ1-2
size: few
D: TRBD1
V: TRBV4-3
DNA: TGCGCCAGCACCCGACAGGGGACAGTGGATGGCTACACCTTC
CDR3: CASTRQGTVDGYTF

J: TRBJ1-5
size: .
D: .
V: TRBV6-1
DNA: TGTGCCAGCGCGCCCGTGGCGGATAGCAATCAGCCCCAGCATTTT
CDR3: CASAPVADSNQPQHF

J: TRBJ2-7
size: .
D: TRBD2
V: TRBV29-1
DNA: TGCAGCGTTGTAGGGACTAGCGGGCGCGAGCAGTACTTC
CDR3: CSVVGTSGREQYF

J: TRBJ2-7
size: many
D: .
V: TRBV20-1
DNA: TGCAGTGCTAGAGATCCCCAAATACGACACTCCAGCTCCTACGAGCAGTACTTC
CDR3: CSARDPQIRHSSSYEQYF

J: TRBJ2-2
size: .
D: .
V: TRBV20-1
DNA: TGCAGTGCTAGACAGAACACCGGGGAGCTGTTTTTT
CDR3: CSARQNTGELFF

J: TRBJ1-5
size: many
D: TRBD1
V: TRBV6-5
DNA: TGTGCCAGCAGTCCCTCGGGGCAGGGGGCGTTGGGCAATCAGCCCCAGCATTTT
CDR3: CASSPSGQGALGNQPQHF

J: TRBJ2-7
size: .
D: TRBD1
V: TRBV20-1
DNA: TGCAGCCATAGGACAGGGAGCTCCTACGAGCAGTACTTC
CDR3: CSHRTGSSYEQYF

J: TRBJ2-3
size: .
D: TRBD2
V: TRBV9
DNA: TGTGCCAGCACCTCTAGCGGGGGGGCCTCAGATACGCAGTATTTT
CDR3: CASTSSGGASDTQYF

J: TRBJ2-1
size: few
D: .
V: TRBV4-2
DNA: TGTGCCAGCAGCCAAGAGGGCGGGGCTGAGCAGTTCTTC
CDR3: CASSQEGGAEQFF

J: TRBJ1-5
size: .
D: .
V: TRBV20-1
DNA: TGCAGTGCTAGTAAGGGGTCCGGCAGCAATCAGCCCCAGCATTTT
CDR3: CSASKGSGSNQPQHF

J: TRBJ2-5
size: many
D: TRBD2
V: TRBV29-1
DNA: TGCAGCGTTGGAAGCGGGGGGTACCAAGAGACCCAGTACTTC
CDR3: CSVGSGGYQETQYF

J: TRBJ1-5
size: few
D: .
V: TRBV4-3
DNA: TGCGCCAGCAGCCATCTGTATGGGAGCAATCAGCCCCAGCATTTT
CDR3: CASSHLYGSNQPQHF

J: TRBJ2-5
size: few
D: .
V: TRBV5-1
DNA: TGCGCCAGCAGCTTCCGGACTCGGGAAGAGACCCAGTACTTC
CDR3: CASSFRTREETQYF

J: TRBJ1-6
size: few
D: .
V: TRBV9
DNA: TGTGCCAGCAGCGTGGACGTTTCTAATTCACCCCTCCACTTT
CDR3: CASSVDVSNSPLHF

J: TRBJ2-1
size: .
D: TRBD2
V: TRBV7-2
DNA: TGTGCCAGCAGCCCCTCGCGTAGCGGGAGGGACAATGAGCAGTTCTTC
CDR3: CASSPSRSGRDNEQFF

J: TRBJ2-6
size: .
D: .
V: TRBV28
DNA: TGTGCCAGCCTCCCTTGGGGGGTTGGGGCCAACGTCCTGACTTTC
CDR3: CASLPWGVGANVLTF

J: TRBJ2-1
size: many
D: .
V: TRBV5-6
DNA: TGTGCCAGCGGGGGGTTGTCCCGACACAATGAGCAGTTCTTC
CDR3: CASGGLSRHNEQFF

J: TRBJ2-3
size: few
D: TRBD1
V: TRBV28
DNA: TGTGCCAGCAGTCGGGACAGGGCCGGCACAGATACGCAGTATTTT
CDR3: CASSRDRAGTDTQYF

J: TRBJ2-5
size: few
D: .
V: TRBV12-3/TRBV12-4
DNA: TGTGCCAGCAGCCTCTCCCGGCAGAGAGAGACCCAGTACTTC
CDR3: CASSLSRQRETQYF

J: TRBJ1-6
size: .
D: TRBD1
V: TRBV12-3/TRBV12-4
DNA: TGTGCCAGCAGTACGCGACAGGGAGGCAGCAATTCACCCCTCCACTTT
CDR3: CASSTRQGGSNSPLHF

J: TRBJ1-1
size: .
D: .
V: TRBV20-1
DNA: TGCAGTGCTAGCAGGATTGAAGCTTTCTTT
CDR3: CSASRIEAFF

J: TRBJ2-7
size: .
D: TRBD2
V: TRBV4-2
DNA: TGTGCCAGCAGCCAAGGCGGGACTAGCGGGGGGAACGTATACGAGCAGTACTTC
CDR3: CASSQGGTSGGNVYEQYF

J: TRBJ2-2
size: .
D: TRBD2
V: TRBV4-1
DNA: TGCGCCAGCAGCCAGAGTGAGCGGGAGGGGAACACCGGGGAGCTGTTTTTT
CDR3: CASSQSEREGNTGELFF

J: TRBJ1-1
size: .
D: .
V: TRBV7-2
DNA: TGTGCCAGCAGCCTTATAGGGGGGGAGAACACTGAAGCTTTCTTT
CDR3: CASSLIGGENTEAFF

J: TRBJ1-5
size: .
D: TRBD1
V: TRBV23-1
DNA: TGCGCCAGCAGTCAATCAGCCGGGACAGGGACCCACTATAGCAATCAGCCCCAGCATTTT
CDR3: CASSQSAGTGTHYSNQPQHF

J: TRBJ2-6
size: few
D: .
V: TRBV10-2
DNA: TGCGCCAGCAGGCCCCATTCAGACGAGCTCTCTGGGGCCAACGTCCTGACTTTC
CDR3: CASRPHSDELSGANVLTF

J: TRBJ2-5
size: few
D: .
V: TRBV6-5
DNA: TGTGCCAGCAGTTACCGGGACGGAAAAGAGACCCAGTACTTC
CDR3: CASSYRDGKETQYF

J: TRBJ2-2
size: few
D: .
V: TRBV28
DNA: TGTGCCAGCAGTTTGCTTTACGGGGTCAACACCGGGGAGCTGTTTTTT
CDR3: CASSLLYGVNTGELFF